This T cell receptor (beta chain) was profiled in a study of blood T cell repertoires in COVID-19 (dated by TCRdb to about 2020). A note on the overall study: Samples from collaborators originated in the United States, Italy and Spain and spanned both the acute and convalescent phases of COVID-19. The repertoires were released in a freely available public database intended as a resource for research on the immune response to SARS-CoV-2. The prospective study material was composed of cDNA or gDNA derived from T cells, B-cell-depleted T cells, or PBMCs. Subjects who had been exposed to COVID-19, were actively infected with it, or had recovered from it provided the deeply sampled blood TCRbeta repertoires that made up the dataset. Nearly every sample came with metadata listing a de-identified subject ID, COVID-19 status, age in years and sex. Samples were obtained from the ongoing ImmuneRACE study (first 160 participants) and from some 1,300 subjects provided by 6 global collaborators. Where available, HLA class I and class II types were obtained from metadata supplied by the sample provider rather than from assay-based typing. Overall results and qualifications from the work: The amount of clinical and demographic metadata varied by source and participant and was provided uncurated.

Collaborating institutions collected whole blood in K2EDTA tubes following their own protocols. Collaborator samples were shipped for TCRbeta analysis as frozen whole blood, isolated PBMCs, or DNA extracted from either sample type. There are 14 amino acids in the CDR3, from cysteine to phenylalanine inclusive. Just the 42-base CDR3 DNA is kept, in frame starting at base 1. Per the germline V gene, SQVTM is the CDR1 and ANQGSEA is the CDR2. A distance of 17 bases separates the germline ends of V and J, which lose 6 bases and 3 bases respectively. For this clone: The specificity of this receptor is unknown. The sample holds no much larger clone one base away, and base qualities are not on file.

TCRbeta CDR3 regions were amplified from genomic DNA by means of the immunoSEQ Assay, a bias-controlled multiplex PCR. The original pipeline was this. The number of nucleated cells in each sample was estimated from the amplification of reference gene primers within the assay. To quantify the absolute abundance of each unique TCRbeta CDR3 rearrangement, sequence reads were collapsed and filtered. For each sample, productive Simpson clonality was calculated by taking the square root of Simpson's diversity index across productive rearrangements. TCRdb took over this immuneACCESS table, retaining in-frame rearrangements with V and J assigned. Such tables are incomplete; in checked studies, under half of the missing clones stem from an unresolved V gene, and the remainder is unexplained. V, J and clone size derive from that table, while D and trimming were established from the DNA sequence. The table for this sample lists about 18,000 clones; approximately 87% of them were counted only once. The top ten hold 11% of the sample.

This TCR came from a human donor in a cohort sampled during active COVID-19. The chain links TRBV29-1 with TRBJ1-1; confidence is insufficient to name the D gene. The source material was peripheral blood. The DNA sequence is as follows: TGCAGCGTGGGGAGGGCACAAAGGGACACTGAAGCTTTCTTT. Its translation is CSVGRAQRDTEAFF. Extended through the reference TRBV29-1 and TRBJ1-1 proteins, this CDR3 yields the full variable domain: SAVISQKPSRDICQRGTSLTIQCQVDSQVTMMFWYRQQPGQSLTLIATANQGSEATYESGFVIDKFPISRPNLTFSTLTVSNMSPEDSSIYLCSVGRAQRDTEAFFGQGTRLTVV.